One and the same sample provided the 25 T cell receptor beta chains below, sequenced in a study of blood T cell repertoires in COVID-19. Measured with immunoSEQ multiplex PCR; TCRdb has only the in-frame clones, and not every one. The sample includes about 260,000 clones, approximately 89% of them seen just once. Sequencing was performed on PBMCs or T cells enriched from blood (not recorded which). These receptors were collected from a man aged 35 to 55 who had been exposed to COVID-19.

The table lists this clone with a count of one. The chain employs TRBV4-3 and TRBJ1-2; 7 nucleotides line up with TRBD1. V lost 4 bases to trimming and J lost 2 bases; unmatched junction nucleotides: 7. The CDR3 contains 15 residues. Per the germline V gene, CDR1 is LGHNA and CDR2 is YSLEER. The CDR3 is CASSPDGTDNYGYTF. In DNA form, the CDR3 reads TGCGCCAGCAGCCCCGATGGGACAGACAACTATGGCTACACCTTC.

V usage is TRBV28 and J usage is TRBJ2-5; TRBD2 agrees at 9 bases. Per germline, CDR1 MDHEN and CDR2 SYDVKM. This CDR3 contains 13 residues. Unmatched junction bases numbered 4, after V lost 6 bases and J lost 5 bases. Here the CDR3 reads CASSSSGRETQYF. The CDR3, as DNA: TGTGCCAGCAGCTCCAGCGGGAGGGAGACCCAGTACTTC.

The rearrangement links TRBV7-9 to TRBJ2-5, with D hard to call. CDR1 and CDR2 from the germline V gene are SEHNR and FQNEAQ (reference sequence). The CDR3 is made up of 15 amino acids. The germline V and J ends were trimmed by 0 bases and 1 base, with 9 bases remaining between them. The CDR3 reads CASSLAQLLQETQYF. In DNA form, the CDR3 reads TGTGCCAGCAGCTTAGCGCAACTACTCCAAGAGACCCAGTACTTC.

The chain combines TRBV4-1 with TRBJ1-2, with 8 bases lining up with TRBD1. Losses at the gene ends were 0 bases for V and 8 bases for J; bases not matched to a gene: 8. The CDR3 sequence is 15 residues long. Germline V gene data show CDR1 as MGHRA and CDR2 as YSYEKL. The CDR3, as DNA: TGCGCCAGCAGCCAAGAGTCAGGGGGCGATTACGGCTACACCTTC. Protein sequence: CASSQESGGDYGYTF.

V is TRBV7-2 and J is TRBJ2-5, with 11 nucleotides matching TRBD2. The CDR3 runs to 18 residues. The ends lost 5 bases at V and 1 base at J; junction bases unmatched: 12. The V gene's germline CDR1 is SGHTA and CDR2 FQGNSA. The CDR3 loop is CASSLRGTSGGVQETQYF. CDR3 DNA: TGTGCCAGCAGCCTTAGGGGGACTAGCGGAGGAGTCCAAGAGACCCAGTACTTC.

This chain uses TRBV11-2 with TRBJ1-2; D perhaps matches TRBD1 (5 bases). This CDR3 has 14 amino acids. V lost 5 bases and J 8 bases, leaving 18 bases between the germline ends. Germline CDR1 reads SGHAT; CDR2 reads FQNNGV. As DNA, the CDR3 is TGTGCCAGCAGCCGCGGTAGACAGTTAGTAGGCTACACCTTC. This sequence encodes CASSRGRQLVGYTF.

This clone occurred once. The rearrangement links TRBV7-3 to TRBJ2-5, with a weak D call TRBD1 (6 bases). V gave up 5 bases and J gave up 2 bases, with 12 bases separating them. CDR3 length equals 14 residues. In germline, CDR1 is SGHTA, CDR2 FQGTGA. CDR3 in DNA: TGTGCCAGCAGCCCAACAGGGTCTCAAGAGACCCAGTACTTC. It specifies CASSPTGSQETQYF.

The chain is built from TRBV6-5 and TRBJ2-1; 7 bases agree with TRBD2. CDR3 size: 13 residues. Germline V gene sequence: CDR1 MNHEY, CDR2 SVGAGI. J lost 5 bases, V lost 6 bases, and 4 bases had no gene match. CDR3 coding DNA: TGTGCCAGCAGCTGGCTAGCGGACAATGAGCAGTTCTTC. Amino acid sequence: CASSWLADNEQFF.

This chain joins TRBV24-1 and TRBJ1-5, with D maybe TRBD1 (6 bases). The V gene's germline CDR1 is KGHDR and CDR2 SFDVKD. V gave up 3 bases and J gave up 2 bases, with 16 bases separating them. This CDR3 spans 17 amino acids. The CDR3: CATSDPDSSEGNQPQHF. In nucleotides, the CDR3 is TGTGCCACCAGTGATCCGGACAGTTCGGAGGGCAATCAGCCCCAGCATTTT.

The chain is built from TRBV11-1 and TRBJ2-1, with 8 bases fitting TRBD2. Germline V lookup: CDR1 SGHAT, CDR2 FQDESV (reference sequence). J was trimmed by 4 bases and V by 2 bases; bases with no gene match: 4. CDR3 length equals 15 residues. The CDR3 nucleotides read TGTGCCAGCAGCTTAAGGGGACTAGAATACAATGAGCAGTTCTTC. Residues: CASSLRGLEYNEQFF.

This clone was recorded once. The chain couples TRBV6-5 to TRBJ2-1, with D maybe TRBD2 (5 bases). The V and J ends lost 4 bases and 4 bases respectively, with 14 bases between them. The CDR3 loop spans 15 amino acids. The V gene's germline CDR1 is MNHEY and CDR2 SVGAGI. The CDR3 region is CASSSLAFPYNEQFF. The CDR3 bases are TGTGCCAGCAGTTCGCTAGCCTTCCCATACAATGAGCAGTTCTTC.

V and J are TRBV13 and TRBJ2-1; D uncertain. The length of the CDR3 is 13 residues. The germline V and J ends were trimmed by 4 bases and 4 bases, with 8 bases remaining between them. The germline V gene encodes CDR1 PRHDT and CDR2 FYEKMQ (reference sequence). The CDR3 region is CASSYPQYNEQFF. The CDR3 DNA reads TGTGCCAGCAGCTATCCCCAGTACAATGAGCAGTTCTTC.

This rearrangement joins TRBV15 to TRBJ2-3; TRBD1 matches 9 bases. With 4 bases clipped from V and 1 base from J, the junction kept 3 bases outside the gene matches. The CDR3 extends over 15 amino acids. CDR1 and CDR2 (germline): LNHNV, YYDKDF (reference sequence). The CDR3 is CATSTWTGGTDTQYF. The CDR3 coding sequence is TGTGCCACCAGCACCTGGACAGGGGGCACAGATACGCAGTATTTT. Full variable domain (remainder filled in from reference TRBV15 and TRBJ2-3): DAMVIQNPRYQVTQFGKPVTLSCSQTLNHNVMYWYQQKSSQAPKLLFHYYDKDFNNEADTPDNFQSRRPNTSFCFLDIRSPGLGDTAMYLCATSTWTGGTDTQYFGPGTRLTVL.

The chain recombines TRBV7-9 with TRBJ2-5; 15 bases agree with TRBD2. The CDR3 has 18 amino acids. Germline loops: CDR1 SEHNR, CDR2 FQNEAQ (reference sequence). The trim removed 4 bases at V and 2 bases at J, leaving 8 bases unmatched. The CDR3 sequence is CASSWPGLAGGGQETQYF. The CDR3 nucleotides read TGTGCCAGCAGCTGGCCGGGACTAGCGGGAGGAGGTCAAGAGACCCAGTACTTC.

The V call is TRBV7-9, the J call TRBJ2-7, with a tentative D call TRBD1 (5 bases). With 2 bases removed from V and 4 bases from J, the gap between germline ends came to 21 bases. There are 17 residues in the CDR3. CDR1 is SEHNR and CDR2 is FQNEAQ in the germline V gene (reference sequence). Written as DNA, the CDR3 is TGTGCCAGCAGCTTATCTGCCCGGGCAGGGATTGGTTACGAGCAGTACTTC. Translation: CASSLSARAGIGYEQYF. Full variable domain (outside the CDR3, taken from reference TRBV7-9 and TRBJ2-7): DTGVSQNPRHKITKRGQNVTFRCDPISEHNRLYWYRQTLGQGPEFLTYFQNEAQLEKSRLLSDRFSAERPKGSFSTLEIQRTEQGDSAMYLCASSLSARAGIGYEQYFGPGTRLTVT.

This rearrangement joins TRBV7-3 to TRBJ2-3, with 8 bases matching TRBD2. Germline lookup yields CDR1 SGHTA and CDR2 FQGTGA. With V trimmed by 0 bases and J by 4 bases, 3 bases remained unmatched. The CDR3 spans 15 residues. Here the CDR3 reads CASSLTSGNPDTQYF. The CDR3, as DNA: TGTGCCAGCAGCTTAACTAGCGGGAATCCAGATACGCAGTATTTT. Together with reference TRBV7-3 and TRBJ2-3, the CDR3 gives the full variable domain: GAGVSQTPSNKVTEKGKYVELRCDPISGHTALYWYRQSLGQGPEFLIYFQGTGAADDSGLPNDRFFAVRPEGSVSTLKIQRTERGDSAVYLCASSLTSGNPDTQYFGPGTRLTVL.

V usage is TRBV28 and J usage is TRBJ2-2; D uncertain. The CDR3 totals 12 residues. Trimming stripped 9 bases from V and 2 bases from J, with 7 bases between. Germline CDR1 is MDHEN and CDR2 is SYDVKM. For the CDR3, the DNA is TGTGCCAGTCAGATAAACACCGGGGAGCTGTTTTTT. Translated: CASQINTGELFF.

The chain employs TRBV10-2 and TRBJ1-5; D gene uncertain. CDR3 length: 13 amino acids. V shed 6 bases and J shed 4 bases, with 10 bases lying between them. Germline V gives CDR1 WSHSY, CDR2 SAAADI. The CDR3, as DNA: TGCGCCAGCAGGGGCAGAGGGAATCAGCCCCAGCATTTT. It encodes CASRGRGNQPQHF.

This sequence joins TRBV2 and TRBJ2-1; 13 bases are a match to TRBD2. V lost 4 bases, J lost 7 bases, and 4 bases stayed unmatched. The CDR3 sequence is 15 residues long. Germline CDR1 is SNHLY and CDR2 is FYNNEI. DNA for the CDR3: TGTGCCAGCAGTGTTGGACTAGCGGGAGTGAATGAGCAGTTCTTC. Its protein product is CASSVGLAGVNEQFF.

V usage is TRBV2 and J usage is TRBJ1-5; no clear D. This CDR3 is built from 13 residues. The germline CDR1 and CDR2 sequences are SNHLY and FYNNEI. Trimming pared 4 bases from V and 2 bases from J, leaving 6 bases between. CDR3 residues: CASSVGGNQPQHF. CDR3 DNA: TGTGCCAGCAGTGTAGGAGGCAATCAGCCCCAGCATTTT.

The chain couples TRBV28 to TRBJ1-3; possible D gene TRBD1, 5 bases. V lost 5 bases, J lost 0 bases, and 14 bases lay in between. Germline values: CDR1 MDHEN, CDR2 SYDVKM. This CDR3 contains 16 residues. CDR3 coding DNA: TGTGCCAGCAGTCCTAAGACAGCTTCCTCTGGAAACACCATATATTTT. It codes for CASSPKTASSGNTIYF.

The V and J genes are TRBV28 and TRBJ1-2, with 9 bases matching TRBD1. Looked up from germline, CDR1 is MDHEN and CDR2 is SYDVKM. The V gene end was trimmed by 10 bases and the J gene end by 8 bases; junction bases not matched to a gene: 11. The CDR3 length is 13 residues. CDR3 nucleotides: TGTGCCATCCTAATGACGGACAGGGGCGGCTACACCTTC. Its protein is CAILMTDRGGYTF.

This clone has only a few counts. V gene TRBV3-1 (or the pseudogene TRBV3-2) combines with J gene TRBJ1-1; 8 bases line up with TRBD1. The CDR3 contains 17 residues. Germline loops: CDR1 LGHDT, CDR2 YNNKEL (reference sequence). V shed 4 bases, J shed 2 bases, and the junction held 12 bases outside the gene matches. CDR3 amino acids: CASSRRWTGKVNTEAFF. CDR3 DNA: TGTGCCAGCAGCCGACGATGGACAGGGAAGGTCAACACTGAAGCTTTCTTT.

This clone was recorded once. The V call is TRBV21-1, the J call TRBJ2-3; TRBD1, the table's D call, lacks a check against the DNA. TRBV21-1 is described as a pseudogene. The CDR3 runs to 15 residues. The CDR3 here is CASSKDSISTDTQYF. The CDR3 DNA follows: TGTGCCAGCAGCAAAGACAGCATTAGCACAGATACGCAGTATTTT.

The CDR3: CASSLRGGGTEAFF. The CDR3 bases are TGTGCCAGCAGTCTAAGAGGGGGCGGGACTGAAGCTTTCTTT. The chain links TRBV13 to TRBJ1-1; the match to TRBD1 covers 7 bases. In germline, CDR1 is PRHDT, CDR2 FYEKMQ (reference sequence). This CDR3 contains 14 residues. V dropped 6 bases and J dropped 5; count of bases not matched to a gene: 9.